This entry lists 6 T cell receptor beta chains sequenced from one sample in a study of beta chain features in type 1 diabetes (dated by TCRdb to between 2017 and 2018). Their antigens are not known. The paper as a whole reports these results and caveats: A moderate but significant shortening of TCRB CDR3 length was observed in type 1 diabetes patients in all four CD4+ subsets.

Library preparation was by the immunoSEQ multiplex PCR assay. The entire isolated RNA was reverse transcribed using the High Capacity cDNA Reverse Transcription Kit, and thus expressed TCRB transcripts were sequenced. TCRdb's version of the immuneACCESS table is confined to in-frame rearrangements and falls short of the full clone set. An unresolved V gene accounts for under half of the shortfall where checked; the remainder is of unknown origin. For this sample the table gives 160,000 or so clones, of which approximately 9.1% were detected only once. Of the sample, 0.7% is held by the ten largest clones. The source material was central memory CD4+ T cells from blood. The receptors derive from a woman aged 25 to 39 with type 1 diabetes.

The gene calls are TRBV5-4 and TRBJ2-5, with a weak D call TRBD2 (5 bases). V was pared by 10 bases and J by 0 bases, with 10 bases between. This CDR3 has 12 amino acids. Germline V gene data show CDR1 as SGHNT and CDR2 as YYREEE (reference sequence). CDR3 DNA: TGTGCCGTCCGGAGGTACCAAGAGACCCAGTACTTC. This encodes CAVRRYQETQYF.

In its sample, this clone was seen a few times. V gene TRBV29-1 combines with J gene TRBJ1-5; the D is unclear. Germline loops: CDR1 SQVTM, CDR2 ANQGSEA. Trimming shortened V by 4 bases and J by 4 bases, and 8 bases separated the two germline ends. The CDR3 is 12 residues long. As DNA, the CDR3 is TGCAGCGTTGGGTATCAGAATCAGCCCCAGCATTTT. It translates to CSVGYQNQPQHF.

This clone occurred a few times. The chain recombines TRBV6-5 with TRBJ2-1; TRBD2 matches at 7 bases. The CDR3 is 15 residues long. The V gene end was trimmed by 7 bases and the J gene end by 10 bases; junction bases not matched to a gene: 16. Germline CDR1 MNHEY, CDR2 SVGAGI. CDR3 in amino acids: CASTLRSAGASEQFF. In nucleotides, the CDR3 is TGTGCCAGCACCCTACGCTCCGCGGGAGCGAGCGAGCAGTTCTTC.

V and J are TRBV5-1 and TRBJ2-2; 10 bases agree with TRBD1. The CDR3 consists of 18 residues. Germline V gives CDR1 SGHRS, CDR2 YFSETQ. Trimming took 4 bases from V and 6 from J; bases not matched to a gene: 15. The CDR3 loop reads CASSGGITGQGSAGELFF. As DNA, the CDR3 is TGCGCCAGCAGCGGGGGGATTACGGGACAGGGGAGCGCCGGGGAGCTGTTTTTT.

This clone was picked up a small number of times. This chain uses TRBV6-5 with TRBJ1-2; 8 bases line up with TRBD1. Germline V gives CDR1 MNHEY, CDR2 SVGAGI. The CDR3 consists of 15 residues. V was pared by 7 bases and J by 4 bases, with 11 bases of the junction left unmatched. CDR3: CASTIGLGQAYGYTF. The CDR3 DNA sequence: TGTGCCAGCACTATCGGATTGGGACAGGCCTATGGCTACACCTTC.

This clone was detected a few times. The V gene is TRBV4-2, the J gene TRBJ1-3; no firm D call. Trimming left V 4 bases short and J 0 bases short, with 13 bases between. The CDR3 extends over 16 amino acids. Germline CDR1 is LGHNA and CDR2 is YNFKEQ. CDR3 loop: CASSPTNAGSGNTIYF. For the CDR3, the DNA is TGTGCCAGCAGCCCTACGAATGCTGGCTCTGGAAACACCATATATTTT.